A selection of T cell receptor beta chains follows, all from one sample in a study of Ad26.COV2.S vaccination and SARS-CoV-2 variants. Here immunoSEQ multiplex PCR was the method, and the copy in TCRdb shows in-frame clones only, minus some. Altogether more than 300,000 clones are present, about 86% being singletons, with the ten largest covering approximately 2%. The sample consisted of peripheral blood, taken in a trial of Ad26.COV2.S vaccine versus placebo. The receptors stem from a person between 18 and 65 years old who received the Ad26.COV2.S COVID-19 vaccine or a placebo. CDR3s include the opening cysteine and the closing phenylalanine or tryptophan. Fields, in order: clone size, J gene, V gene, D gene, CDR3 protein, CDR3 DNA. The D gene is left open where the match is weak. Part of the rows lack a size; the others show once, few, many or a class for expanded clones.

>NA|TRBJ2-1|TRBV4-1|TRBD2
CASSPGLAGSSPYNEQFF
TGCGCCAGCAGCCCGGGACTAGCGGGGTCCTCCCCCTACAATGAGCAGTTCTTC
>NA|TRBJ1-2|TRBV18|NA
CASSPPGPGNYGYTF
TGTGCCAGCTCACCTCCGGGACCGGGTAACTATGGCTACACCTTC
>NA|TRBJ2-7|TRBV6-2/TRBV6-3|NA
CASTPRPGRTYEQYF
TGTGCCAGCACCCCTCGTCCGGGACGTACCTACGAGCAGTACTTC
>once|TRBJ1-2|TRBV13|NA
CASRFTGGYTF
TGTGCCAGCAGATTTACAGGAGGCTACACCTTC
>NA|TRBJ2-7|TRBV2|TRBD1
CASSINREDRGQTYEQYF
TGTGCCAGCAGTATCAACCGAGAGGACAGGGGGCAAACCTACGAGCAGTACTTC
>NA|TRBJ1-4|TRBV18|NA
CASSPSGQIATNEKLFF
TGTGCCAGCTCACCCTCCGGACAGATTGCAACTAATGAAAAACTGTTTTTT
>NA|TRBJ2-5|TRBV7-2|TRBD1
CASSFSLATGGETQYF
TGTGCCAGCAGCTTTTCCCTGGCAACAGGGGGAGAGACCCAGTACTTC
>NA|TRBJ1-1|TRBV5-6|TRBD1
CASSLYDRENTEAFF
TGTGCCAGCAGCTTATATGACAGGGAGAACACTGAAGCTTTCTTT
>NA|TRBJ1-4|TRBV25-1|NA
CASRSGGANEKLFF
TGTGCCAGCAGATCGGGGGGCGCTAATGAAAAACTGTTTTTT
>once|TRBJ2-6|TRBV4-3|NA
CASSQDTSGANVLTF
TGCGCCAGCAGCCAAGATACCTCTGGGGCCAACGTCCTGACTTTC
>NA|TRBJ2-3|TRBV19|TRBD1
CASKGLGQGTSTDTQYF
TGTGCCAGTAAAGGTCTGGGACAGGGGACATCCACAGATACGCAGTATTTT
>NA|TRBJ1-3|TRBV7-9|NA
CASSFLTTRLGNTIYF
TGTGCCAGCAGCTTTCTTACGACACGGCTCGGAAACACCATATATTTT
>once|TRBJ1-1|TRBV2|NA
CASIGSGTGNTEAFF
TGTGCCAGCATCGGGTCCGGGACGGGGAACACTGAAGCTTTCTTT
>once|TRBJ2-6|TRBV27|NA
CASSLLGGANVLTF
TGTGCCAGCAGTCTCTTGGGCGGGGCCAACGTCCTGACTTTC
>few|TRBJ1-5|TRBV7-8|NA
CASSLDLNQPQHF
TGTGCCAGCAGCTTAGATCTGAATCAGCCCCAGCATTTT
>NA|TRBJ1-3|TRBV5-1|NA
CASSTGTSGNTIYF
TGCGCCAGCAGCACAGGGACCTCTGGAAACACCATATATTTT
>NA|TRBJ1-2|TRBV2|NA
CASRSATGDYGYTF
TGTGCCAGCAGATCCGCGACAGGAGACTATGGCTACACCTTC
>NA|TRBJ1-1|TRBV9|TRBD1
CASSAPRGAGGNTEAFF
TGTGCCAGCAGCGCCCCTAGAGGGGCAGGGGGGAACACTGAAGCTTTCTTT
>NA|TRBJ1-6|TRBV29-1|NA
CSVGQTHNSPLHF
TGCAGCGTTGGACAGACCCATAATTCACCCCTCCACTTT
>NA|TRBJ1-1|TRBV30|NA
CAWSVKIAEAFF
TGTGCCTGGAGTGTTAAAATCGCTGAAGCTTTCTTT
>NA|TRBJ2-7|TRBV24-1|TRBD1
CATSDRGQSRYRLF
TGTGCCACCAGTGACCGGGGACAGTCCCGATATCGTCTATTC
>NA|TRBJ1-5|TRBV6-6|TRBD1
CASSYSYRGGNQPQHF
TGTGCCAGCAGTTACTCCTACAGGGGCGGCAATCAGCCCCAGCATTTT
>NA|TRBJ2-5|TRBV28|TRBD1
CASSKPGQVFTQYF
TGTGCCAGCAGTAAACCGGGACAGGTATTCACCCAGTACTTC
>NA|TRBJ1-2|TRBV7-2|NA
CASSLFIQGYGYTF
TGTGCCAGCAGCTTATTCATCCAGGGGTATGGCTACACCTTC
>NA|TRBJ2-2|TRBV3-1/TRBV3-2|TRBD1
CASSRLPGTANTGELFF
TGTGCCAGCAGCCGTCTTCCGGGGACAGCGAACACCGGGGAGCTGTTTTTT
>NA|TRBJ2-7|TRBV28|NA
CASSFNEQYF
TGTGCCAGCAGTTTCAATGAGCAGTACTTC
>NA|TRBJ2-1|TRBV15|TRBD1
CATSRFDRVYNEQFF
TGTGCCACCAGCAGATTCGACAGGGTTTACAATGAGCAGTTCTTC
>NA|TRBJ1-3|TRBV18|TRBD1
CASSPYMGQGFGNTIYF
TGTGCCAGCTCACCATACATGGGACAGGGGTTTGGAAACACCATATATTTT
>NA|TRBJ1-1|TRBV18|NA
CASSPRAGSQNTEAFF
TGTGCCAGCTCACCACGGGCGGGGTCCCAGAACACTGAAGCTTTCTTT
>NA|TRBJ2-1|TRBV12-5|NA
CASGPGSDEQFF
TGTGCTAGTGGCCCGGGCAGCGATGAGCAGTTCTTC
>NA|TRBJ2-7|TRBV19|NA
CASSPYYEQYF
TGTGCCAGTAGTCCATACTACGAGCAGTACTTC
>NA|TRBJ1-4|TRBV6-6|NA
CASTDPSGKLFF
TGTGCCAGCACCGACCCCAGCGGAAAACTGTTTTTT
>once|TRBJ1-5|TRBV6-5|NA
CASSYSGQPNQPQHF
TGTGCCAGCAGTTACTCCGGCCAGCCTAATCAGCCCCAGCATTTT
>NA|TRBJ2-7|TRBV6-1|NA
CASSEARDHEQYF
TGTGCCAGCAGTGAAGCAAGGGACCACGAGCAGTACTTC
>NA|TRBJ1-2|TRBV13|TRBD1
CASSLGRGRAGYGYTF
TGTGCCAGCAGCCTAGGCAGGGGGCGGGCTGGATATGGCTACACCTTC
>NA|TRBJ1-3|TRBV2|TRBD1
CASLGQGFSGNTIYF
TGTGCCAGCTTGGGACAGGGGTTCTCTGGAAACACCATATATTTT
>few|TRBJ1-2|TRBV4-2|NA
CASSQTSGRVTNYGYTF
TGTGCCAGCAGCCAAACAAGCGGACGAGTAACAAACTATGGCTACACCTTC
>NA|TRBJ2-2|TRBV19|NA
CASSIDRLDPNTGELFF
TGTGCCAGTAGTATAGATCGGCTAGACCCGAACACCGGGGAGCTGTTTTTT
>NA|TRBJ1-2|TRBV5-1|TRBD1
CASSGGQGVNYGYTF
TGCGCCAGCAGCGGGGGACAGGGAGTTAACTATGGCTACACCTTC
>NA|TRBJ2-2|TRBV6-2/TRBV6-3|NA
CASSNQPGLNTGELFF
TGTGCCAGCAGTAATCAACCGGGACTTAACACCGGGGAGCTGTTTTTT
>NA|TRBJ1-5|TRBV6-1|NA
CASSDFMSNQPQHF
TGTGCCAGCAGTGATTTCATGAGCAATCAGCCCCAGCATTTT
>NA|TRBJ1-2|TRBV6-4|NA
CASSDSSDRSGYTF
TGTGCCAGCAGTGACTCTTCCGACAGGAGTGGCTACACCTTC
>NA|TRBJ2-7|TRBV27|NA
CASSLGRGRTYEQYF
TGTGCCAGCAGTTTAGGCAGGGGAAGAACCTACGAGCAGTACTTC